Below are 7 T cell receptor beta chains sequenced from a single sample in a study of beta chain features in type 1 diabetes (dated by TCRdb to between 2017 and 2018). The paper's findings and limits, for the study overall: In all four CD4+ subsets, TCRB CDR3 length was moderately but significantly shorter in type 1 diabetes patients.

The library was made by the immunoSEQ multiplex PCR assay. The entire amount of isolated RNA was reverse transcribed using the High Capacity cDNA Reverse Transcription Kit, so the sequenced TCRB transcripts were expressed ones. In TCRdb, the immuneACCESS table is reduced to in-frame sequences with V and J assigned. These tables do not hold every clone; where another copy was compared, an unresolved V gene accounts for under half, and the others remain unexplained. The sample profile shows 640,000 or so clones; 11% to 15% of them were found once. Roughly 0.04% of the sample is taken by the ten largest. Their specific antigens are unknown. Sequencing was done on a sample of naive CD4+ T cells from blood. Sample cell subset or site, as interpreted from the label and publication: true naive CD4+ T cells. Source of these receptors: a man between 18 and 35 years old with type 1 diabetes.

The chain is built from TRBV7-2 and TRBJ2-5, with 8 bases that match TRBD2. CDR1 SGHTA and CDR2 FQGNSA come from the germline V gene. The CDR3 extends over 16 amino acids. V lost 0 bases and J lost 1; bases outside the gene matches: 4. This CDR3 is CASSLAFSGGQETQYF. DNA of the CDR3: TGTGCCAGCAGCTTAGCTTTCAGCGGGGGCCAAGAGACCCAGTACTTC.

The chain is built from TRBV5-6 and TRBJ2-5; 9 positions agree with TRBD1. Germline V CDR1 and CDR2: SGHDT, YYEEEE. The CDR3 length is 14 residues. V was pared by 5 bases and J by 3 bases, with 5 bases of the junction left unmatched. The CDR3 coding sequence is TGTGCCAGCAGATATACAGGGGGCGAAGAGACCCAGTACTTC. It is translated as CASRYTGGEETQYF.

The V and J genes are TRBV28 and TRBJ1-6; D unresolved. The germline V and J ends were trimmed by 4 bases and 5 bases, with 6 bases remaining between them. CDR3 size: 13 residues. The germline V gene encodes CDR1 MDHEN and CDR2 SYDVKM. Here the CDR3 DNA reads TGTGCCAGCAGTTCAGGAAATAATTCACCCCTCCACTTT. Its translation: CASSSGNNSPLHF.

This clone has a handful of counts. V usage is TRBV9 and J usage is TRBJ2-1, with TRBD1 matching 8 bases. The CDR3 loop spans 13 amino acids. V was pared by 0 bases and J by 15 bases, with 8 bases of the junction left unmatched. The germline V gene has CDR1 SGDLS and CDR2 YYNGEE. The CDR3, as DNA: TGTGCCAGCAGCGTAGCTACAGGGGGGAGAACGTTCTTC. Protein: CASSVATGGRTFF.

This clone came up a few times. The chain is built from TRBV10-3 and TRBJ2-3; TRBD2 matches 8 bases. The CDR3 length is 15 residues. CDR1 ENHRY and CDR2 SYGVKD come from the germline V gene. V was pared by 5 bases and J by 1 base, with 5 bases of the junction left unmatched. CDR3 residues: CAISPPAGGTDTQYF. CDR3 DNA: TGTGCCATCAGTCCCCCAGCGGGAGGCACAGATACGCAGTATTTT.

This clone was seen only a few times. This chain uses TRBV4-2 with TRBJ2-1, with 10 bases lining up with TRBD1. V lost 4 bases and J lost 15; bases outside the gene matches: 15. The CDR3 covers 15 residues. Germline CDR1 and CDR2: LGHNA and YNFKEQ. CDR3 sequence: CASSLGQGVDLSVFF. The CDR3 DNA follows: TGTGCCAGCAGCCTTGGACAGGGGGTAGACTTATCGGTGTTCTTC.

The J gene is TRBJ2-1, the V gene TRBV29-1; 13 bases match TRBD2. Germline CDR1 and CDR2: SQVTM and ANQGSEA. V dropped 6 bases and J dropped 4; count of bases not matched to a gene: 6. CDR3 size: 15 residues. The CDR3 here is CSVGLAGHDYNEQFF. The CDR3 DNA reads TGCAGCGTGGGACTAGCGGGACATGATTACAATGAGCAGTTCTTC.